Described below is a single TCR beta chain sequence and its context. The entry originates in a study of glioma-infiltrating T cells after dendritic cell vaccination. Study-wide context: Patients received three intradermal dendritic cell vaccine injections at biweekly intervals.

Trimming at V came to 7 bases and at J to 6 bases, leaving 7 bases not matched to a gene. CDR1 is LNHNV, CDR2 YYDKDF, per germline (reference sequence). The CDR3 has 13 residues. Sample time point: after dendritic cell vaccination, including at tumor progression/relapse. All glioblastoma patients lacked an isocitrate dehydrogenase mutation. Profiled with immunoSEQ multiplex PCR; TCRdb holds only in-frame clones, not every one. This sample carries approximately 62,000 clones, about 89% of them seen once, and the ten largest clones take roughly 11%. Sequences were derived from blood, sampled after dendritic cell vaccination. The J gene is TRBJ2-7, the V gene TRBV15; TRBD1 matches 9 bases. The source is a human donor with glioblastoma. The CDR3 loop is CATNSDRGGEQYF. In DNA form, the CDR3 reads TGTGCCACCAACTCGGACAGGGGCGGCGAGCAGTACTTC.